A single sample is the source of the 21 T cell receptor beta chains below, sequenced in a study of blood T cell repertoires in COVID-19. Clones were sequenced by immunoSEQ multiplex PCR, and TCRdb holds only the in-frame ones, with some missing. The sample yields over 200,000 clones, approximately 80% seen once. What was sequenced was PBMCs or T cells enriched from blood (not recorded which). These receptor sequences come from a man aged 60 to 75 who had recovered from COVID-19.

This chain links TRBV7-9 with TRBJ1-1; TRBD1 might be the D (6 bases). Germline-derived CDR1 and CDR2 are SEHNR and FQNEAQ (reference sequence). The CDR3 has 12 residues. V was clipped by 10 bases and J by 4 bases, with 13 bases between them. CDR3 in amino acids: CATAQGFTEAFF. The CDR3, as DNA: TGTGCCACCGCCCAGGGGTTCACTGAAGCTTTCTTT.

In its sample, this clone was seen a few times. The V call is TRBV11-2, the J call TRBJ1-1; 8 bases map to TRBD1. V trimming: 6 bases; J trimming: 3 bases; junction bases outside the gene matches: 12. This CDR3 is built from 16 residues. Germline values: CDR1 SGHAT, CDR2 FQNNGV. The CDR3 nucleotides read TGTGCCAGCAGTACGTTACCTCAGGGGGCCTACACTGAAGCTTTCTTT. It encodes CASSTLPQGAYTEAFF.

The chain carries TRBV7-9 and TRBJ1-2; TRBD1 agrees at 7 bases. CDR3 size: 15 residues. Germline values: CDR1 SEHNR, CDR2 FQNEAQ (reference sequence). The J segment lost 3 bases and the V segment lost 1 base, leaving 5 bases of the junction unmatched. This CDR3 is CASSLGDRVDYGYTF. CDR3 coding DNA: TGTGCCAGCAGCTTAGGGGACAGAGTCGACTATGGCTACACCTTC.

This clone was counted only a few times. J is TRBJ1-2 and V is TRBV7-2, with 8 bases aligning to TRBD1. V lost 0 bases and J lost 8; bases outside the gene matches: 8. The CDR3 spans 15 residues. Germline loops: CDR1 SGHTA, CDR2 FQGNSA. The CDR3 DNA reads TGTGCCAGCAGCTTAGCAGGCAGGGGGCAGGGGGGCTACACCTTC. It encodes CASSLAGRGQGGYTF.

The J gene is TRBJ1-6, the V gene TRBV6-5, with 8 bases aligning to TRBD1. Germline trimming cut 6 bases from V and 8 bases from J; bases unmatched to any gene: 6. The CDR3 extends over 14 amino acids. From germline, CDR1 is MNHEY and CDR2 SVGAGI. The CDR3 nucleotides read TGTGCCAGCAGCTACAGGGGGAATGATTCACCCCTCCACTTT. Protein: CASSYRGNDSPLHF.

The chain recombines TRBV2 with TRBJ1-3; 7 nucleotides match TRBD1. The CDR3 consists of 15 residues. Germline lookup yields CDR1 SNHLY and CDR2 FYNNEI. The J segment lost 4 bases and the V segment lost 6 bases, leaving 9 bases of the junction unmatched. CDR3 bases: TGTGCCAGCAGCCGAGCGACAGGGTTGGGAAACACCATATATTTT. It encodes CASSRATGLGNTIYF.

The chain joins TRBV4-2 to TRBJ1-2, with 9 bases identical to TRBD1. Germline loops: CDR1 LGHNA, CDR2 YNFKEQ. The CDR3 covers 15 residues. Trimming at V came to 3 bases and at J to 2 bases, leaving 4 bases not matched to a gene. CDR3 residues: CASSHIGQGNYGYTF. The DNA of the CDR3 is TGTGCCAGCAGCCATATCGGACAGGGGAACTATGGCTACACCTTC.

V gene TRBV18 combines with J gene TRBJ2-7; TRBD2 might be the D (6 bases). The CDR3 is made up of 15 amino acids. The V gene's germline CDR1 is KGHSH and CDR2 LQKENI. V shed 6 bases and J shed 3 bases, with 18 bases lying between them. The CDR3 region is CASSQGRGVDYEQYF. In nucleotides, the CDR3 is TGTGCCAGCTCCCAAGGGCGGGGCGTGGACTACGAGCAGTACTTC.

The chain uses TRBV18 and TRBJ1-5; perhaps TRBD1 as D (6 bases). This CDR3 is built from 15 residues. V was clipped by 2 bases and J by 11 bases, with 19 bases between them. In germline, CDR1 is KGHSH, CDR2 LQKENI. The CDR3 sequence is CASSPEAGEVMSQHF. The CDR3, as DNA: TGTGCCAGCTCACCAGAGGCAGGGGAAGTGATGTCCCAGCATTTT.

The chain carries TRBV2 and TRBJ2-5; a possible D gene is TRBD1 (7 bases). Germline lookup yields CDR1 SNHLY and CDR2 FYNNEI. Trimming cost V 6 bases and J 5 bases, with 22 bases left between them. The CDR3 extends over 16 amino acids. CDR3 amino acids: CASRVGAGPGGETQYF. The CDR3 DNA follows: TGTGCCAGCAGGGTCGGTGCGGGGCCAGGGGGGGAGACCCAGTACTTC.

The CDR3 bases are TGTGCCAGCTCACCAGGGGCAGGGAACGAATATGGCTACACCTTC. Translating gives CASSPGAGNEYGYTF. The rearrangement uses TRBV18 and TRBJ1-2, with TRBD1 as a possible D gene (5 bases). This CDR3 region has 15 residues. The V end was cut by 2 bases, the J end by 5 bases, with 15 bases between. Looked up from germline, CDR1 is KGHSH and CDR2 is LQKENI.

The gene calls are TRBV6-5 and TRBJ1-1; no definite D call. The CDR3 length is 16 residues. CDR1 is MNHEY and CDR2 is SVGAGI in the germline V gene. V was trimmed by 0 bases and J by 4 bases, leaving 15 bases between them. CDR3 sequence (DNA): TGTGCCAGCAGTTACTCGGGAGCGTTAGGACCCACTGAAGCTTTCTTT. Its translation is CASSYSGALGPTEAFF.

The chain joins TRBV19 to TRBJ1-4, with 8 bases lining up with TRBD1. This CDR3 has 13 residues. After removal of 6 bases from V and 7 bases from J, the junction contained 4 bases not matched to a gene. CDR1 is LNHDA and CDR2 is SQIVND in the germline V gene (reference sequence). CDR3 in amino acids: CASRGQAGEKLFF. DNA of the CDR3: TGTGCCAGTAGGGGACAGGCGGGTGAAAAACTGTTTTTT.

This clone was counted a single time. DNA of the CDR3: TGTGCCAGCAGCTTAGCGGGGGCATTTTCAGAGACCCAGTACTTC. Its protein is CASSLAGAFSETQYF. This chain links TRBV7-8 with TRBJ2-5, with D perhaps TRBD1 (6 bases). Germline-derived CDR1 and CDR2 are SGHVS and FQNEAQ. CDR3 length equals 15 residues. Trimming stripped 0 bases from V and 4 bases from J, with 12 bases between.

This chain joins TRBV5-1 and TRBJ2-5, with 12 bases matching TRBD1. Germline loops: CDR1 SGHRS, CDR2 YFSETQ. V gave up 0 bases and J gave up 4 bases; unmatched junction bases: 4. CDR3 length: 16 amino acids. The chain's CDR3 is CASSLEGQGAGETQYF. The CDR3 DNA follows: TGCGCCAGCAGCTTGGAGGGACAGGGGGCCGGAGAGACCCAGTACTTC. Supplemented by reference TRBV5-1 and TRBJ2-5, the full variable domain reads KAGVTQTPRYLIKTRGQQVTLSCSPISGHRSVSWYQQTPGQGLQFLFEYFSETQRNKGNFPGRFSGRQFSNSRSEMNVSTLELGDSALYLCASSLEGQGAGETQYFGPGTRLLVL.

The V and J genes are TRBV5-4 and TRBJ2-5, with a tentative D call TRBD1 (5 bases). Trimming stripped 4 bases from V and 1 base from J, with 8 bases between. The CDR3 spans 13 residues. Germline V CDR1 and CDR2: SGHNT, YYREEE (reference sequence). CDR3 sequence: CASSPQVQETQYF. DNA of the CDR3: TGTGCCAGCAGCCCACAGGTCCAAGAGACCCAGTACTTC.

This chain links TRBV24-1 with TRBJ1-5; D is undetermined. CDR1 KGHDR and CDR2 SFDVKD come from the germline V gene. V gave up 10 bases and J gave up 6 bases, with 18 bases separating them. The CDR3 has 14 residues. The CDR3 region has the DNA TGTGCCACTAGATCGAGGAGTTCGTTTCAGCCCCAGCATTTT. Translated, it gives CATRSRSSFQPQHF.

The V and J genes are TRBV6-4 and TRBJ1-5; tentatively, D is TRBD1 (6 bases). Deletions cut 6 bases from V and 2 bases from J, with 23 bases between. Per the germline V gene, CDR1 is MRHNA and CDR2 is SNTAGT. The CDR3 is 18 residues long. The CDR3 protein is CASRRTGQVYYGNQPQHF. CDR3 nucleotides: TGTGCCAGCAGAAGAACGGGACAAGTATACTATGGCAATCAGCCCCAGCATTTT.

The table lists this clone with a count of one. The chain couples TRBV3-1 (or the pseudogene TRBV3-2) to TRBJ1-3; D may be TRBD1 (5 bases). Germline CDR1 and CDR2: LGHDT and YNNKEL (reference sequence). Deletions cut 0 bases from V and 4 bases from J, with 10 bases between. This CDR3 is 15 amino acids long. CDR3 coding DNA: TGTGCCAGCAGCCAAGATTCAGGGCAAGGAAACACCATATATTTT. Protein product: CASSQDSGQGNTIYF.

This clone was found a few times. The V gene is TRBV7-8, the J gene TRBJ2-3, with TRBD2 matching over 9 bases. CDR1 SGHVS and CDR2 FQNEAQ come from the germline V gene. CDR3 size: 19 residues. Trimming at V came to 1 base and at J to 0 bases, leaving 11 bases not matched to a gene. The CDR3 is CASSLDRLAGTPSTDTQYF. The CDR3 DNA follows: TGTGCCAGCAGCTTAGATCGGCTAGCGGGGACCCCTAGCACAGATACGCAGTATTTT.

The V gene is TRBV6-1, the J gene TRBJ2-7, with 11 bases lining up with TRBD1. In germline, CDR1 is MNHNS, CDR2 SASEGT. V lost 1 base, J lost 5 bases, and 4 bases stayed unmatched. There are 15 residues in the CDR3. DNA for the CDR3: TGTGCCAGCAGTGAAGTGGGACAGGGGGTCAACGAGCAGTACTTC. Its translation: CASSEVGQGVNEQYF.